These T cell receptor beta chains were read from a single sample in a study of cytomegalovirus exposure and HLA in healthy donors. The method was immunoSEQ multiplex PCR; TCRdb's version includes in-frame clones alone and lacks a portion of them. Of more than 250,000 clones in the sample, roughly 85% were seen once. The material sequenced was PBMCs. The receptors here all came from a woman aged 18-35 years in good health and CMV-seronegative. Each CDR3 is given with its conserved first and last residue. The D gene is left open where the match is weak. Only part of the rows carry a size: once, few, many, or a class if the clone is expanded.

d_gene	v_gene	abundance	j_gene	CDR3aa	CDR3nt
NA	TRBV29-1	NA	TRBJ2-7	CSVRELGPYEQYF	TGCAGCGTTCGGGAGCTAGGACCCTACGAGCAGTACTTC
TRBD1	TRBV7-9	NA	TRBJ2-5	CASSLGQGVGETQYF	TGTGCCAGCAGCTTAGGACAGGGGGTCGGGGAGACCCAGTACTTC
TRBD1	TRBV6-5	NA	TRBJ2-3	CASSYQGDVLNTQYF	TGTGCCAGCAGTTACCAGGGGGACGTGTTAAATACGCAGTATTTT
NA	TRBV29-1	NA	TRBJ2-7	CSVEVNRENIYEQYF	TGCAGCGTTGAAGTTAATAGGGAGAACATTTACGAGCAGTACTTC
NA	TRBV19	NA	TRBJ2-7	CASSMQGKTYEQYF	TGTGCCAGTAGTATGCAGGGCAAAACCTACGAGCAGTACTTC
NA	TRBV10-3	NA	TRBJ1-2	CAIRSLNYGYTF	TGTGCCATCAGGTCACTCAACTATGGCTACACCTTC
TRBD1	TRBV2	NA	TRBJ1-5	CASSRTGWGNQPQHF	TGTGCCAGCAGCCGGACAGGGTGGGGTAATCAGCCCCAGCATTTT
TRBD2	TRBV5-6	once	TRBJ2-7	CASSLPAGSTYEQYF	TGTGCCAGCAGCTTGCCAGCGGGATCAACCTACGAGCAGTACTTC
NA	TRBV4-1	NA	TRBJ2-7	CASSQELLYEQYF	TGCGCCAGCAGCCAAGAACTGCTCTACGAGCAGTACTTC
TRBD2	TRBV6-5	NA	TRBJ2-1	CASTSGRLYEQFF	TGTGCATCAACTAGCGGGAGGCTCTATGAGCAGTTCTTC
NA	TRBV6-5	once	TRBJ2-5	CASSYHDSGYETQYF	TGTGCCAGCAGTTACCATGATTCAGGGTACGAGACCCAGTACTTC
NA	TRBV7-2	NA	TRBJ1-4	CASSPGGAVNEKLFF	TGTGCCAGCAGCCCCGGAGGGGCGGTTAATGAAAAACTGTTTTTT
NA	TRBV5-1	once	TRBJ1-1	CASSLAGAPEAFF	TGCGCCAGCAGCTTAGCAGGGGCCCCTGAAGCTTTCTTT
NA	TRBV7-2	NA	TRBJ1-1	CASSLGGQINTEAFF	TGTGCCAGCAGCTTAGGAGGACAGATAAACACTGAAGCTTTCTTT
NA	TRBV2	once	TRBJ2-3	CASRRDTDTQYF	TGTGCCAGCAGGCGGGACACAGATACGCAGTATTTT
TRBD2	TRBV5-4	NA	TRBJ2-2	CASSLLREGDTGELFF	TGTGCCAGCAGCTTGCTACGGGAGGGGGACACCGGGGAGCTGTTTTTT
NA	TRBV11-2	NA	TRBJ1-2	CASSLDGSIPNYGYTF	TGTGCCAGCAGCTTAGATGGCTCGATCCCTAACTATGGCTACACCTTC
NA	TRBV19	NA	TRBJ1-5	CASNPTGNQPQHF	TGTGCCAGTAATCCGACAGGTAATCAGCCCCAGCATTTT
TRBD1	TRBV7-2	NA	TRBJ2-5	CASSLQGAASGTQYF	TGTGCCAGCAGCCTGCAGGGGGCCGCAAGTGGGACCCAGTACTTC
NA	TRBV18	NA	TRBJ2-1	CASSTPSSRSEQFF	TGTGCCAGCTCAACCCCAAGCTCTAGGAGTGAGCAGTTCTTC
TRBD1	TRBV6-1	NA	TRBJ2-5	CASREQGQGETQYF	TGTGCCAGCAGAGAACAGGGGCAGGGAGAGACCCAGTACTTC
NA	TRBV11-3	NA	TRBJ1-1	CASSPTAANTEAFF	TGTGCCAGCAGCCCGACGGCGGCGAACACTGAAGCTTTCTTT
NA	TRBV6-6	NA	TRBJ2-7	CASSQRAESSYEQYF	TGTGCCAGCAGCCAACGCGCGGAGAGCTCCTACGAGCAGTACTTC
TRBD2	TRBV5-4	NA	TRBJ2-1	CASSLSAGAYNEQFF	TGTGCCAGCAGCTTGTCAGCGGGAGCCTACAATGAGCAGTTCTTC
TRBD2	TRBV9	few	TRBJ2-2	CASSVESGLADRELFF	TGTGCCAGCAGCGTAGAGTCGGGACTAGCAGACAGGGAGCTGTTTTTT
TRBD2	TRBV2	NA	TRBJ2-1	CASSARLAGGYNEQFF	TGTGCCAGCAGTGCGAGACTAGCGGGAGGGTACAATGAGCAGTTCTTC
NA	TRBV28	NA	TRBJ2-1	CASSSGLYNEQFF	TGTGCCAGCAGTTCGGGACTTTACAATGAGCAGTTCTTC
NA	TRBV10-3	NA	TRBJ1-4	CAIRDSGTTNEKLFF	TGTGCCATCAGGGACAGCGGGACAACTAATGAAAAACTGTTTTTT
TRBD2	TRBV7-2	NA	TRBJ2-7	CASSLGGTRGEQYF	TGTGCCAGCAGCTTAGGTGGGACTAGAGGCGAGCAGTACTTC
NA	TRBV21-1	once	TRBJ1-1	CASKGRRQFPPMNTEAFF	TGTGCCAGCAAGGGGCGAAGACAGTTCCCTCCCATGAACACTGAAGCTTTCTTT
NA	TRBV27	NA	TRBJ1-5	CASSSLQGSNQPQHF	TGTGCCAGCAGTTCGCTCCAGGGTAGCAATCAGCCCCAGCATTTT
TRBD1	TRBV27	NA	TRBJ2-3	CASSLGGQPPRDTQYF	TGTGCCAGCAGTTTAGGGGGACAGCCGCCCCGGGATACGCAGTATTTT
TRBD1	TRBV27	NA	TRBJ2-5	CASRDSTYQETQYF	TGTGCCAGCCGGGACAGCACTTACCAAGAGACCCAGTACTTC
NA	TRBV15	NA	TRBJ1-1	CATSRDFGSMNTEAFF	TGTGCCACCAGCAGAGATTTTGGCAGTATGAACACTGAAGCTTTCTTT
TRBD1	TRBV4-3	NA	TRBJ2-3	CASSPESIQGGTDTQYF	TGCGCCAGCAGCCCGGAGTCAATTCAGGGGGGCACAGATACGCAGTATTTT
TRBD1	TRBV19	NA	TRBJ1-4	CASSARQGLTNEKLFF	TGTGCCAGTAGTGCCCGACAGGGACTAACTAATGAAAAACTGTTTTTT
TRBD2	TRBV5-1	NA	TRBJ2-3	CASSLAGGPRDTQYF	TGCGCCAGCAGCCTAGCGGGAGGGCCGAGAGATACGCAGTATTTT
NA	TRBV5-4	NA	TRBJ2-7	CASSEEGLPVGNYEQYF	TGTGCCAGCAGCGAGGAGGGTCTCCCGGTAGGGAACTACGAGCAGTACTTC
TRBD2	TRBV6-5	NA	TRBJ2-1	CASSYKLAGWTEQFF	TGTGCCAGCAGTTACAAACTAGCGGGATGGACTGAGCAGTTCTTC
TRBD1	TRBV7-8	once	TRBJ2-7	CASSLLMSWTGRYEQYF	TGTGCCAGCAGCTTATTAATGAGTTGGACAGGGAGGTACGAGCAGTACTTC
TRBD2	TRBV28	once	TRBJ2-7	CATRTSGRYEQYF	TGTGCCACCAGAACTAGCGGGAGGTACGAGCAGTACTTC
TRBD2	TRBV27	NA	TRBJ2-4	CASSLGTSGSNIQYF	TGTGCCAGCAGTTTAGGGACTAGCGGGAGTAACATTCAGTACTTC
NA	TRBV5-4	NA	TRBJ2-3	CASSPGDTQYF	TGTGCCAGCAGCCCGGGGGATACGCAGTATTTT
TRBD2	TRBV13	NA	TRBJ2-7	CASGSGGSSYEQYF	TGTGCCAGCGGTTCTGGCGGGAGCTCCTACGAGCAGTACTTC
NA	TRBV11-2	once	TRBJ1-1	CASSLDRNTEAFF	TGTGCCAGCAGCTTGGACAGGAACACTGAAGCTTTCTTT
NA	TRBV7-2	NA	TRBJ2-7	CASSPKTVPSYEQYF	TGTGCCAGCAGCCCCAAGACAGTCCCCTCCTACGAGCAGTACTTC
NA	TRBV30	few	TRBJ2-7	CAPLEGPDYEQYF	TGTGCCCCCCTGGAGGGCCCAGACTACGAGCAGTACTTC
NA	TRBV4-3	NA	TRBJ2-2	CASSPRGLVGGGELFF	TGCGCCAGCAGCCCCCGGGGACTGGTTGGTGGGGGGGAGCTGTTTTTT
TRBD1	TRBV4-1	NA	TRBJ2-5	CASSLLTGGPETQYF	TGCGCCAGCAGCCTCCTTACAGGGGGCCCGGAGACCCAGTACTTC
NA	TRBV5-1	NA	TRBJ2-7	CASSVGQIAYEQYF	TGCGCCAGCAGCGTTGGACAGATCGCCTACGAGCAGTACTTC
NA	TRBV7-2	NA	TRBJ2-7	CASSLVGTGTYEQYF	TGTGCCAGCAGCTTAGTAGGGACTGGAACCTACGAGCAGTACTTC
NA	TRBV11-2	NA	TRBJ1-3	CASSLGTRNTIYF	TGTGCCAGCAGCTTAGGTACACGAAACACCATATATTTT
NA	TRBV29-1	NA	TRBJ1-3	CSVWDFSSGNTIYF	TGCAGCGTCTGGGACTTTAGCTCTGGAAACACCATATATTTT
TRBD2	TRBV29-1	NA	TRBJ2-1	CSVEKREGFDEQFF	TGCAGCGTTGAGAAGCGGGAAGGGTTCGATGAGCAGTTCTTC
NA	TRBV7-9	once	TRBJ2-6	CASSAEGLGASSGANVLTF	TGTGCCAGCAGCGCCGAGGGATTGGGGGCCAGCTCTGGGGCCAACGTCCTGACTTTC